A selection of T cell receptor beta chains follows, all from one sample in a study of cytomegalovirus exposure and HLA in healthy donors. Data came from immunoSEQ multiplex PCR; TCRdb stores just in-frame clones and leaves some out. Seen here are around 65,000 clones, around 74% observed once, and the top ten hold around 7.3%. What was sequenced was PBMCs. All receptors come from a woman in her 30s in good health and CMV-seropositive. The CDR3 runs from the conserved cysteine through the conserved F or W. Fields, in order: J gene, clone size, D gene, V gene, CDR3 DNA, CDR3 protein. A D gene is named only where the DNA matches it firmly. Some rows mark clone size as missing; the rest say once, few, many or name a class of expanded clone.

>TRBJ1-2|-|TRBD1|TRBV19
TGTGCCAGTAGACCGACCGGGACAGGGGATTTTGGCTACACCTTC
CASRPTGTGDFGYTF
>TRBJ2-3|-|-|TRBV11-2
TGTGCCAGCACCTCATCTAGAGGCCTCACAGATACGCAGTATTTT
CASTSSRGLTDTQYF
>TRBJ2-3|-|-|TRBV28
TGTGCCAGCACCTCCACAGATACGCAGTATTTT
CASTSTDTQYF
>TRBJ2-3|few|-|TRBV27
TGTGCCAGCAGTTTATCGGGAGGCATCACAGATACGCAGTATTTT
CASSLSGGITDTQYF
>TRBJ1-5|few|-|TRBV28
TGTGCCAGCAGTATGGAAGGACAGCAGCCCCAGCATTTT
CASSMEGQQPQHF
>TRBJ2-5|-|TRBD2|TRBV11-2
TGTGCCAGCAGCCTATTCGTGGGGGGGTCCCCCCCCAGAGAGACCCAGTACTTC
CASSLFVGGSPPRETQYF
>TRBJ1-1|-|TRBD1|TRBV11-2
TGTGCCAGCAGCCAACGACAGGGTACCACTGAAGCTTTCTTT
CASSQRQGTTEAFF
>TRBJ2-7|-|TRBD2|TRBV11-1
TGTGCCAGCAGCTTAGGGGGGACTAGCGGGATTCCCTACGAGCAGTACTTC
CASSLGGTSGIPYEQYF
>TRBJ2-1|-|-|TRBV6-6
TGTGCCAGCAGGTATAGCGAGATCTACAATGAGCAGTTCTTC
CASRYSEIYNEQFF
>TRBJ2-5|once|TRBD2|TRBV29-1
TGCAGCGTTGGGGCTAGCGGACAAGAGACCCAGTACTTC
CSVGASGQETQYF
>TRBJ1-2|-|-|TRBV5-4
TGTGCCAGCAGCCACCCTACAGGGTTTGGCTACACCTTC
CASSHPTGFGYTF
>TRBJ2-3|-|-|TRBV11-3
TGTGCCAGCAGCCTCGGGAGCCCCACAGATACGCAGTATTTT
CASSLGSPTDTQYF
>TRBJ2-4|-|-|TRBV21-1
TGTGCCAGCAGCAAAGAACCCCCTTACAAGTACTTC
CASSKEPPYKYF
>TRBJ1-2|-|-|TRBV4-3
TGCGCCAGCAGCCGGCCCGCGCAGGGGCGGAACTATGGCTACACCTTC
CASSRPAQGRNYGYTF
>TRBJ2-5|few|-|TRBV19
TGTGCCACCTCGCCCCCCGGAGAGACCCAGTACTTC
CATSPPGETQYF
>TRBJ2-2|few|-|TRBV25-1
TGTGCCAGCGGTAGGGGTACCGGGGAGCTGTTTTTT
CASGRGTGELFF
>TRBJ1-2|few|TRBD1|TRBV2
TGTGCCAGCAGCGGGACAGGGGCCTATGGCTACACCTTC
CASSGTGAYGYTF
>TRBJ2-7|few|-|TRBV5-4
TGTGCCAGCAGTCTGGGCCCCGGGGAAGGCGAGCAGTACTTC
CASSLGPGEGEQYF
>TRBJ1-1|-|-|TRBV11-1
TGTGCCAGCAGCCCCCCAGGGACACCGAACACTGAAGCTTTCTTT
CASSPPGTPNTEAFF
>TRBJ2-1|-|-|TRBV28
TGTGCCAGCAGTTTAATCGGCTACAATGAGCAGTTCTTC
CASSLIGYNEQFF
>TRBJ1-2|few|-|TRBV28
TGTGCCAGCAGTTTACTGGTTCAGAACTATGGCTACACCTTC
CASSLLVQNYGYTF
>TRBJ2-7|once|TRBD2|TRBV7-2
TGTGCCAGCAGCTTGGGGACTAGCGGGAGCTATAGCGAGCAGTACTTC
CASSLGTSGSYSEQYF
>TRBJ2-6|once|TRBD1|TRBV19
TGTGCCACCGGTTCGGGACAGGGACGGGCCAACGTCCTGACTTTC
CATGSGQGRANVLTF
>TRBJ2-5|-|TRBD2|TRBV28
TGTGCCAGCTGGACTAGTTTGGAGACCCAGTACTTC
CASWTSLETQYF
>TRBJ2-1|-|TRBD2|TRBV5-1
TGCGCCAGCAGCCAAGGACTAGCGGGAGGTTACAATGAGCAGTTCTTC
CASSQGLAGGYNEQFF
>TRBJ2-1|-|TRBD2|TRBV27
TGTGCCAGCAGTTTCCTAGCGGGAGAATCAAGTGAGCAGTTCTTC
CASSFLAGESSEQFF
>TRBJ1-4|-|-|TRBV4-1
TGCGCCAGCAGCCAACCGGGAGCAACTAATGAAAAACTGTTTTTT
CASSQPGATNEKLFF
>TRBJ2-1|few|-|TRBV10-3
TGTGCCATCAGTGAGCTGCGCGGGTCCTACAATGAGCAGTTCTTC
CAISELRGSYNEQFF
>TRBJ2-1|-|TRBD2|TRBV4-3
TGCGCCAGCAGCCAAGCCCCCCCTCCAGCTAGCGGCCAATACAATGAGCAGTTCTTC
CASSQAPPPASGQYNEQFF
>TRBJ2-3|few|-|TRBV11-2
TGTGCCAGCAGCTTAGATCTAGGTGTCACGGGCACAGATACGCAGTATTTT
CASSLDLGVTGTDTQYF
>TRBJ2-5|-|TRBD1|TRBV19
TGTGCCAGTAAGGAACAGGGGTATGGAGAGACCCAGTACTTC
CASKEQGYGETQYF
>TRBJ2-7|-|TRBD1|TRBV6-5
TGTGCCAGCGGGGACAGGGGATCTTACGAGCAGTACTTC
CASGDRGSYEQYF
>TRBJ1-1|-|TRBD1|TRBV2
TGTGCCAGCAGTCGAGACAGGGATAAGTCTTTCTTT
CASSRDRDKSFF
>TRBJ2-2|-|TRBD2|TRBV18
TGTGCCAGCTCACAAAAGATCGGGAGGGCCAACACCGGGGAGCTGTTTTTT
CASSQKIGRANTGELFF
>TRBJ2-7|-|TRBD1|TRBV4-3
TGCGCCAGCAGCCACTGGGACAGGGGGGACTACGAGCAGTACTTC
CASSHWDRGDYEQYF
>TRBJ2-1|few|TRBD2|TRBV9
TGTGCCAGCAGCACGGGACTAGCTAGGGACAATGAGCAGTTCTTC
CASSTGLARDNEQFF
>TRBJ2-5|-|-|TRBV5-4
TGTGCCAGCAGCCCACAAGAACAAGAGACCCAGTACTTC
CASSPQEQETQYF
>TRBJ2-7|-|TRBD1|TRBV9
TGTGCCAGCAGCCCCGGGACAGGGGGCTTCGAGCAGTACTTC
CASSPGTGGFEQYF
>TRBJ2-7|-|TRBD1|TRBV6-5
TGTGCCAGCAGTTACGAGGGACAGGGGTACCACGAGCAGTACTTC
CASSYEGQGYHEQYF
>TRBJ2-4|-|TRBD2|TRBV28
TGTGCCAGCAGTTTGTGGGAAGCGGGAAACGACATTCAGTACTTC
CASSLWEAGNDIQYF
>TRBJ1-5|few|TRBD1|TRBV27
TGTGCCAGCAGTTTCATAGGGGGACAGGGGGAACAGCCCCAGCATTTT
CASSFIGGQGEQPQHF
>TRBJ1-2|-|-|TRBV10-3
TGTGCCATCAGTGAAGACAGATCGAGCGGCTACACCTTC
CAISEDRSSGYTF
>TRBJ1-1|-|-|TRBV30
TGTGCCTGGCAGACAGGGAACACTGAAGCTTTCTTT
CAWQTGNTEAFF
>TRBJ2-3|few|TRBD2|TRBV4-2
TGTGCCAGCAGCCAAGGGGGGGGAGAGGCGGATACGCAGTATTTT
CASSQGGGEADTQYF
>TRBJ1-1|-|TRBD1|TRBV28
TGTGCCAGCAGTTTATCGCCCGGGACAGGGGGCCCTGAAGCTTTCTTT
CASSLSPGTGGPEAFF
>TRBJ2-7|-|-|TRBV29-1
TGCAGCGCGTCCACTAGCTTGGACACCTACGAGCAGTACTTC
CSASTSLDTYEQYF
>TRBJ1-2|-|TRBD1|TRBV6-1
TGTGCCAGCAGTGAAATCGGTACAGGGGGCGGGAACACCTTC
CASSEIGTGGGNTF
>TRBJ2-5|-|TRBD2|TRBV30
TGTGCCTGGAGTGTGTCTAGCGGACTGCAAGAGACCCAGTACTTC
CAWSVSSGLQETQYF
>TRBJ1-1|-|-|TRBV7-9
TGTGCCAGCAGCCCGCAAAGCCGCGGACAGCCTGAAGCTTTCTTT
CASSPQSRGQPEAFF
>TRBJ2-3|few|-|TRBV2
TGTGCCAGCAGTGAAGCGCGGCTAGAAGATTTAAAGTATTTT
CASSEARLEDLKYF
>TRBJ2-7|-|-|TRBV11-3
TGTGCCAGCAGCTTAGGGGCAGGGACCTACGAGCAGTACTTC
CASSLGAGTYEQYF
>TRBJ1-1|-|-|TRBV20-1
TGCAGTGCTGCCAGACAGTTTCCATTT
CSAARQFPF
>TRBJ1-2|once|TRBD1|TRBV6-5
TGTGCCACCACAGGGGGCGCGTACCGCCTCTTC
CATTGGAYRLF
>TRBJ2-2|once|-|TRBV27
TGTGCCAGCAGTTTAGTTCAGTGGACCGGGGAGCTGTTTTTT
CASSLVQWTGELFF
>TRBJ2-7|once|-|TRBV21-1
TGTGCCAGCAGCAAAGAAGGGGCAGAGGCCGTTTCCTACGAGCAGTACTTC
CASSKEGAEAVSYEQYF